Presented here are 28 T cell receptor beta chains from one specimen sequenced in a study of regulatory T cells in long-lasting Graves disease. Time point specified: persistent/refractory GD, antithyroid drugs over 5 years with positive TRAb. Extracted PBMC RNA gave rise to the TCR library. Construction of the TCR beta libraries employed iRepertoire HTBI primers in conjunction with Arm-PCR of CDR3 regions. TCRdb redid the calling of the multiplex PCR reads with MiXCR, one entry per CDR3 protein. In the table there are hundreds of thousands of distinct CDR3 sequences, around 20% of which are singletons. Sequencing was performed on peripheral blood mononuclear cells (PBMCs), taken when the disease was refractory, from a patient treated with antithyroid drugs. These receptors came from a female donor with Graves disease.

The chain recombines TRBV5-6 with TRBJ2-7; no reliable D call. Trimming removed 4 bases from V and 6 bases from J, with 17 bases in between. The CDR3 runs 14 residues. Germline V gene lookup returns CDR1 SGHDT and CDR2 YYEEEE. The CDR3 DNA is TGTGCCAGCAGCCCTCACGTGGCCTTCTCCGAGCAGTACTTC. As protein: CASSPHVAFSEQYF.

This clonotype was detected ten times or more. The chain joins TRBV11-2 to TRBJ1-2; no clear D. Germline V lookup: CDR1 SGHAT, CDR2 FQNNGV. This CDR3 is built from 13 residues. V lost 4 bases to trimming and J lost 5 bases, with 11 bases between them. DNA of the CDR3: TGTGCCAGCAGCTCCGGGCCGAAGTATGGCTACACCTTC. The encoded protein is CASSSGPKYGYTF.

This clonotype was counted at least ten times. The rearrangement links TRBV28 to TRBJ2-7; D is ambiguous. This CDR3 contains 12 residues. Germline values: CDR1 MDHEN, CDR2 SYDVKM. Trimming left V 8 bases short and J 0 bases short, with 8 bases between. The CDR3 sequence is CASGRASYEQYF. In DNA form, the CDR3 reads TGTGCCAGCGGGCGAGCCTCCTACGAGCAGTACTTC.

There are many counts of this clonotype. CDR3 DNA: TGCAGCCCGCCGATGGTGGGATATAGCAATCAGCCCCAGCATTTT. The encoded protein is CSPPMVGYSNQPQHF. The chain links TRBV29-1 to TRBJ1-5, with D uncertain. This CDR3 has 15 residues. V was trimmed by 8 bases and J by 0 bases, leaving 17 bases between them. The germline V gene has CDR1 SQVTM and CDR2 ANQGSEA. Full variable domain (outside the CDR3, taken from reference TRBV29-1 and TRBJ1-5): SAVISQKPSRDICQRGTSLTIQCQVDSQVTMMFWYRQQPGQSLTLIATANQGSEATYESGFVIDKFPISRPNLTFSTLTVSNMSPEDSSIYLCSPPMVGYSNQPQHFGDGTRLSIL.

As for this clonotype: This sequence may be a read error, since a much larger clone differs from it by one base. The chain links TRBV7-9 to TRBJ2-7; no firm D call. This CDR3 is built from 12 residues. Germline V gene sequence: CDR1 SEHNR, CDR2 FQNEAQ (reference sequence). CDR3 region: CANSLTGDEQYF. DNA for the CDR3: TGTGCCAACAGCTTAACGGGCGACGAGCAGTACTTC.

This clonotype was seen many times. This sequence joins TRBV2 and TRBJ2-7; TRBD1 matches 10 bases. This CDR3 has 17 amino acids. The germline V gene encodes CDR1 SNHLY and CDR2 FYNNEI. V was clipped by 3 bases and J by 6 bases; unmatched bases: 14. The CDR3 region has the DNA TGTGCCAGCAGTGATCGGGTTGGGGGACAGGGGATCTCCGAGCAGTACTTC. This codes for CASSDRVGGQGISEQYF. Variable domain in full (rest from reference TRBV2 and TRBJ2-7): EPEVTQTPSHQVTQMGQEVILRCVPISNHLYFYWYRQILGQKVEFLVSFYNNEISEKSEIFDDQFSVERPDGSNFTLKIRSTKLEDSAMYFCASSDRVGGQGISEQYFGPGTRLTVT.

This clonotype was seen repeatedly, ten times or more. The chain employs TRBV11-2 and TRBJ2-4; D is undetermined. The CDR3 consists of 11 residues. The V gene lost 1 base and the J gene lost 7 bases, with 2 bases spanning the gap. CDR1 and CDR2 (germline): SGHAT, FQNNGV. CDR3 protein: CASSLGNIQYF. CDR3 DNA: TGTGCCAGCAGCTTAGGGAACATTCAGTACTTC.

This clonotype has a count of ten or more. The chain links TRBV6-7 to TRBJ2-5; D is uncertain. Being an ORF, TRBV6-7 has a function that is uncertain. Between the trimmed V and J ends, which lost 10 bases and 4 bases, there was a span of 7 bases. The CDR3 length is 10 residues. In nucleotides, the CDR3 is TGTGCCAATTCAGGAGAGACCCAGTACTTC. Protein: CANSGETQYF.

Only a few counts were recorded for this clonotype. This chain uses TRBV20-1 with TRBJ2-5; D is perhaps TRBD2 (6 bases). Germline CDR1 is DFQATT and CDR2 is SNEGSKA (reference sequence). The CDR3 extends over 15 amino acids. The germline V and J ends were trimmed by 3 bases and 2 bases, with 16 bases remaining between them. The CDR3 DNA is TGCAGTGCTAGGCGGTTAGCGGCCTTTCAAGAGACCCAGTACTTC. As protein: CSARRLAAFQETQYF.

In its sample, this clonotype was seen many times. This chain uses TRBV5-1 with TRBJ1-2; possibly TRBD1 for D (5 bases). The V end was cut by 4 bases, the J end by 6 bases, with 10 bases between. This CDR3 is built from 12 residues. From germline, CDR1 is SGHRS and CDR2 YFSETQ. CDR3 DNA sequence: TGCGCCAGCAGCACCGGGACCGATGGCTACACCTTC. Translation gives CASSTGTDGYTF.

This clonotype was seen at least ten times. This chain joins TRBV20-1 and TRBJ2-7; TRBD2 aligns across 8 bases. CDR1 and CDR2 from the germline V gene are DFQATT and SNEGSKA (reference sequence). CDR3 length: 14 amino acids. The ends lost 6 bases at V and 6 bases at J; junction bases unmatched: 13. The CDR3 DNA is TGCAGTGCCAGGAGTGTCGGGAGGGCCCTCGAGCAGTACTTC. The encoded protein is CSARSVGRALEQYF.

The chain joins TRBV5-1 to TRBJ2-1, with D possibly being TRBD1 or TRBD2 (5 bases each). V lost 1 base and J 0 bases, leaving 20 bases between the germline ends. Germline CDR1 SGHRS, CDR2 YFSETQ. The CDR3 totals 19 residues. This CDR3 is CASSLRNPSGTYSYNEQFF. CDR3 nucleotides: TGCGCCAGCAGCTTGCGGAACCCGTCCGGGACCTACTCCTACAATGAGCAGTTCTTC.

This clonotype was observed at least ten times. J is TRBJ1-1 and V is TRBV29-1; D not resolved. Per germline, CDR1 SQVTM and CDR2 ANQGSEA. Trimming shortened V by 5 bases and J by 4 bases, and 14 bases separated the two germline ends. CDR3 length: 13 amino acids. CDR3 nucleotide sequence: TGCAGCGTTCTTAATGGGGTGATCACTGAAGCTTTCTTT. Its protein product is CSVLNGVITEAFF.

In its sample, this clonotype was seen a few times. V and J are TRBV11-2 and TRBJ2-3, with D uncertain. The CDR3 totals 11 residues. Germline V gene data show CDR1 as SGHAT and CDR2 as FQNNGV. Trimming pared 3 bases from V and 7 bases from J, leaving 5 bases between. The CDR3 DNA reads TGTGCCAGCAGCTTCCAAAATACGCAGTATTTT. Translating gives CASSFQNTQYF.

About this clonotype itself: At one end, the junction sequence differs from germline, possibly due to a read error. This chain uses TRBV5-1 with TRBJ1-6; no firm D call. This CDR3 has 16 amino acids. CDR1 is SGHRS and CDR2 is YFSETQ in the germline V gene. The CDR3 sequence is CASGLGVGVDNSPLHF. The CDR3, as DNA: TGCGCCAGCGGCTTGGGAGTCGGGGTCGATAATTCACCCCTCCACTTT.

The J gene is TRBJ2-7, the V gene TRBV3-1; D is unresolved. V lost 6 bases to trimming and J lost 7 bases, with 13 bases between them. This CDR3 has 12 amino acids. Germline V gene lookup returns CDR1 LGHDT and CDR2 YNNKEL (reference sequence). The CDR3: CASRGVWKEQYF. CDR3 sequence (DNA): TGTGCCAGCAGAGGTGTCTGGAAGGAGCAGTACTTC.

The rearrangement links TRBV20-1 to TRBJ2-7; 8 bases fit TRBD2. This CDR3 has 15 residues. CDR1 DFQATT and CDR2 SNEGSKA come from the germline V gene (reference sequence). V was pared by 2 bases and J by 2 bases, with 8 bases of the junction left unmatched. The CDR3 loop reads CSARPGGGGTYEQYF. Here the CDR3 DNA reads TGCAGTGCTAGACCCGGCGGCGGGGGGACCTACGAGCAGTACTTC.

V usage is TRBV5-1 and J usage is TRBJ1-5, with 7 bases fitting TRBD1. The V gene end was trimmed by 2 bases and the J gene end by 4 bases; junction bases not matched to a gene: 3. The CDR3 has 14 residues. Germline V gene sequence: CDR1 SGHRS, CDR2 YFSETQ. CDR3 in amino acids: CASSFGTENQPQHF. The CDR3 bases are TGCGCCAGCAGCTTCGGGACAGAAAATCAGCCCCAGCATTTT.

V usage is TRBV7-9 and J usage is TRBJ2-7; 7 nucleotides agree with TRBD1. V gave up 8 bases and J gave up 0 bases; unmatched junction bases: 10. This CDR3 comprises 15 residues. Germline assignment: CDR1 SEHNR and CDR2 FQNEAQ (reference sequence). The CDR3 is CASPPDRMSSYEQYF. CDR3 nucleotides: TGTGCCAGCCCCCCGGACAGGATGAGCTCCTACGAGCAGTACTTC.

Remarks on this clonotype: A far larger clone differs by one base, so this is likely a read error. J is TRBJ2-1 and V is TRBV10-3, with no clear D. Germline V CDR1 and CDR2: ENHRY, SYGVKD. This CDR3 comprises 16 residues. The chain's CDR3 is CASSLVQSRSYNEQFF. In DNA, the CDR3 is TGTGCCAGCAGTCTGGTACAGAGTCGCTCCTACAATGAGCAGTTCTTC.

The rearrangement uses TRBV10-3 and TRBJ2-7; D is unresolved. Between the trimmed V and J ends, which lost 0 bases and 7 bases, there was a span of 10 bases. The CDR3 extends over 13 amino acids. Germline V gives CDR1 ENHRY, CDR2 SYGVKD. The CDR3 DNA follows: TGTGCCATCAGTGAGTCGACGGTTGGGGAGCAGTACTTC. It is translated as CAISESTVGEQYF.

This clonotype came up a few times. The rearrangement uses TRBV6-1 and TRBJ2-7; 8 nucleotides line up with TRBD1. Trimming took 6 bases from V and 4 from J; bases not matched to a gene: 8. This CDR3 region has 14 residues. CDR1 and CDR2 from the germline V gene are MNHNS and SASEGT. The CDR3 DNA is TGTGCCAGCAGCATCGGGACAGGTAATTACGAGCAGTACTTC. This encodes CASSIGTGNYEQYF.

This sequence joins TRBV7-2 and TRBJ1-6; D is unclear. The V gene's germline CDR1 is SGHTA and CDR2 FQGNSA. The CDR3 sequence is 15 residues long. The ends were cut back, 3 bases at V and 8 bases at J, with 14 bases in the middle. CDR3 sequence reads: CASSLRPATHSPLHF. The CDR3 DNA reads TGTGCCAGCAGCTTGAGGCCGGCTACTCATTCACCCCTCCACTTT.

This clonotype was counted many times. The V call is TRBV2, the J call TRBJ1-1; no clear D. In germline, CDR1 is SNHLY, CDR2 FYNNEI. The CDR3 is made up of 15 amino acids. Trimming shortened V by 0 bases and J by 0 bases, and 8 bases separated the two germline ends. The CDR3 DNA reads TGTGCCAGCAGTGAAGCGCTAGGGATGAACACTGAAGCTTTCTTT. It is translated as CASSEALGMNTEAFF.

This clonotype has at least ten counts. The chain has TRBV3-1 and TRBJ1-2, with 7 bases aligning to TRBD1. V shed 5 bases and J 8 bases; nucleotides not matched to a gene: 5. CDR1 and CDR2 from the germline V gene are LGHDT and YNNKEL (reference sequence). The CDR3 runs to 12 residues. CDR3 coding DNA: TGTGCCAGCAGCTCGACAGGGTTGGGCTACACCTTC. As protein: CASSSTGLGYTF.

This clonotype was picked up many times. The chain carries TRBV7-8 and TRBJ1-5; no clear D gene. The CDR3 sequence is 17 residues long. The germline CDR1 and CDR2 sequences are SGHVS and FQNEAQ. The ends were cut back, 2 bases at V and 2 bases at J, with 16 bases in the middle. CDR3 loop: CASSLPVRTHRNQPQHF. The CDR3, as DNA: TGTGCCAGCAGCTTACCAGTACGTACCCATCGCAATCAGCCCCAGCATTTT.

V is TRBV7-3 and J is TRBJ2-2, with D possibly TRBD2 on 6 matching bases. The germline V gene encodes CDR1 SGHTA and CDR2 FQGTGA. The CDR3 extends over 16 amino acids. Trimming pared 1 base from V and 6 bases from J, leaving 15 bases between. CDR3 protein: CASSLIQVSGAGELFF. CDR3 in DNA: TGTGCCAGCAGCTTAATTCAAGTTAGCGGCGCCGGGGAGCTGTTTTTT.

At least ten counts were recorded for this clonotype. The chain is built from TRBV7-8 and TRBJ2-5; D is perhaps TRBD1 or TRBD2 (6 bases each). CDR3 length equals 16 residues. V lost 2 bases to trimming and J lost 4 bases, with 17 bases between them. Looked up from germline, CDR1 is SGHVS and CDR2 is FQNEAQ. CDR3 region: CASSLNLKGGRETQYF. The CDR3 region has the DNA TGTGCCAGCAGCTTAAATCTAAAGGGGGGCCGAGAGACCCAGTACTTC.